One sample yielded the 13 T cell receptor beta chains listed below, sequenced in a study of shared clonotypes between healthy human individuals. In the naive CD8 group, cells lacked CD45RO and were positively selected for CCR7, so terminally differentiated effector memory CD45RA+ cells were left out. Using immunoSEQ multiplex PCR, the repertoire was profiled, and TCRdb retains in-frame clones only, with some absent. Of about 2.1 million clones in the sample, around 93% were seen once. Input material: naive CD8+ T cells from PBMCs. The receptors shown here come from a man aged 18 to 29 in good health. Some clones in this sample may be carry-over from other donors' samples.

This clone was seen a single time. This chain uses TRBV6-6 with TRBJ2-3; D is uncertain. Per the germline V gene, CDR1 is MNHNY and CDR2 is SVGAGI (reference sequence). V was shortened by 6 bases and J by 4 bases, with 20 bases between the two germline ends. The CDR3 has 16 amino acids. The CDR3 spells CASSVLDQRVSDTQYF. The CDR3, as DNA: TGTGCCAGCAGCGTGCTGGACCAACGAGTGTCAGATACGCAGTATTTT.

V usage is TRBV28 and J usage is TRBJ1-2; possibly TRBD1 for D (5 bases). CDR1 and CDR2 (germline): MDHEN, SYDVKM. The CDR3 is made up of 17 amino acids. V was pared by 3 bases and J by 2 bases, with 19 bases between. DNA for the CDR3: TGTGCCAGCAGTTTTCCTCCCCACGGGGAGGGGAACTATGGCTACACCTTC. This sequence encodes CASSFPPHGEGNYGYTF.

This chain joins TRBV5-1 and TRBJ1-2; no definite D call. This CDR3 is 14 amino acids long. V was clipped by 4 bases and J by 4 bases, with 14 bases between them. Germline V lookup: CDR1 SGHRS, CDR2 YFSETQ. In DNA form, the CDR3 reads TGCGCCAGCAGCCCGTCACAACAGTTCTATGGCTACACCTTC. The encoded protein is CASSPSQQFYGYTF.

This rearrangement joins TRBV7-2 to TRBJ2-7; D remains unclear. Trimming cost V 3 bases and J 0 bases, with 12 bases left between them. There are 15 residues in the CDR3. Germline CDR1 is SGHTA and CDR2 is FQGNSA. The CDR3 protein is CASSFFRAPSYEQYF. The CDR3 DNA follows: TGTGCCAGCAGCTTTTTCCGGGCACCCTCCTACGAGCAGTACTTC.

CDR3 loop: CASTPPGRPYEQYF. As DNA, the CDR3 is TGTGCCAGTACCCCACCGGGCAGGCCGTACGAGCAGTACTTC. V usage is TRBV7-9 and J usage is TRBJ2-7, with no clear D. CDR1 and CDR2 from the germline V gene are SEHNR and FQNEAQ (reference sequence). The CDR3 has 14 residues. V was shortened by 9 bases and J by 4 bases, with 19 bases between the two germline ends.

This clone was counted between two and nine times. The chain links TRBV29-1 to TRBJ1-2; D is possibly TRBD1 (5 bases). Trimming stripped 5 bases from V and 4 bases from J, with 14 bases between. The CDR3 runs to 13 residues. CDR1 SQVTM and CDR2 ANQGSEA come from the germline V gene. The CDR3 here is CSVPTALLYGYTF. CDR3 sequence (DNA): TGCAGCGTTCCGACAGCTCTCCTCTATGGCTACACCTTC.

This rearrangement joins TRBV7-6 to TRBJ2-1; TRBD2 agrees at 7 bases. This CDR3 is built from 18 residues. Losses at the gene ends were 2 bases for V and 8 bases for J; bases not matched to a gene: 18. In germline, CDR1 is SGHVS, CDR2 FNYEAQ. For the CDR3, the DNA is TGTGCCAGCAGCTTATTAGTCATGTTATCGGGAGGATTCGATGAGCAGTTCTTC. Its protein is CASSLLVMLSGGFDEQFF.

The gene calls are TRBV7-9 and TRBJ2-3; D remains unclear. CDR1 SEHNR and CDR2 FQNEAQ come from the germline V gene (reference sequence). V was clipped by 4 bases and J by 6 bases, with 8 bases between them. The CDR3 loop spans 12 amino acids. CDR3 sequence (DNA): TGTGCCAGCAGCTCACGCGTGGATACGCAGTATTTT. This translates into CASSSRVDTQYF.

J is TRBJ2-5 and V is TRBV7-9; 9 bases match TRBD1. This CDR3 contains 15 residues. V shed 5 bases and J 5 bases; nucleotides not matched to a gene: 9. The germline V gene has CDR1 SEHNR and CDR2 FQNEAQ (reference sequence). The DNA of the CDR3 is TGTGCCAGCAGCCCCTTTGTAGGGACAGGGGAGACCCAGTACTTC. Translation: CASSPFVGTGETQYF.

This clone has only one observation. The chain is built from TRBV28 and TRBJ1-1; possibly TRBD1 for D (5 bases). Trimming pared 5 bases from V and 6 bases from J, leaving 16 bases between. This CDR3 is built from 14 residues. In germline, CDR1 is MDHEN, CDR2 SYDVKM. CDR3 amino acids: CASSETRARSEAFF. In DNA, the CDR3 is TGTGCCAGCAGTGAGACCAGGGCGAGATCTGAAGCTTTCTTT.

The chain uses TRBV13 and TRBJ2-5, with D uncertain. Germline CDR1 and CDR2: PRHDT and FYEKMQ (reference sequence). The CDR3 is made up of 13 amino acids. Trimming stripped 4 bases from V and 0 bases from J, with 6 bases between. CDR3 DNA sequence: TGTGCCAGCAGCTCGGAGTACCAAGAGACCCAGTACTTC. Translated, it gives CASSSEYQETQYF.

The chain recombines TRBV6-4 with TRBJ2-5; D tentatively reads TRBD1 or TRBD2 (5 bases each). CDR1 MRHNA and CDR2 SNTAGT come from the germline V gene. The CDR3 length is 14 residues. Trimming removed 4 bases at V and 5 bases at J, with 14 bases between. CDR3 protein: CASSGDRRGETQYF. DNA for the CDR3: TGTGCCAGCAGTGGGGACCGCCGAGGCGAGACCCAGTACTTC.

In its sample, this clone was seen a few times. The chain recombines TRBV25-1 with TRBJ1-2, with D possibly being TRBD1 (5 bases). The CDR3 extends over 16 amino acids. Looked up from germline, CDR1 is MGHDK and CDR2 is SYGVNS. Trimming shortened V by 6 bases and J by 5 bases, and 22 bases separated the two germline ends. The CDR3 DNA reads TGTGCCAGCAGCGGCCTTGCCCGGGGGGGGAGATATGGCTACACCTTC. This codes for CASSGLARGGRYGYTF.